This TCR beta chain was found in a study of CD8 T cells in ankylosing spondylitis (dated by TCRdb to 2017 to 2019). In terms of the full investigation: The study profiled T cell receptor beta repertoires in healthy donors and ankylosing spondylitis patients to find disease-linked TCR variants. The full study cohort comprised 25 ankylosing spondylitis patients and about a hundred healthy donors. Peripheral blood samples were taken, and synovial fluid was additionally collected from ankylosing spondylitis patients.

This clonotype was seen a handful of times. There is no known antigen for this receptor. Qualities for individual bases were not recorded, and no much larger clone is one base off. What the study reported, not specific to this receptor: The disease-linked clones showed a CD8+ phenotype and occurred at relatively low frequencies in peripheral blood. A TCR beta motif of several highly homologous amino acid variants appeared characteristic of blood from ankylosing spondylitis patients. Significant enrichment of the disease-linked clones was reported in matched synovial fluid samples from ankylosing spondylitis patients. Some TCR beta motif variants had previously been reported in synovial fluid and blood of reactive arthritis patients, which suggested common disease-initiation mechanisms.

Data came from an Illumina HiSeq 2500. TCR beta libraries were prepared by quantitative 5'-RACE with molecular barcodes. The original methods were these. To identify disease-linked TCR variants, a new computational method was used, one built on a probabilistic model of VDJ rearrangement. The public sequencing data were trimmed at Q25 with fastp and processed into clonotypes with MiXCR by TCRdb, which kept only in-frame beta chains. Identical CDR3 protein sequences are pooled into one entry, listed with their most common genes and DNA. Clone size and V and J calls follow TCRdb, not the original study. A total of tens of thousands of distinct CDR3 sequences appear in this sample, approximately 6% of them only once. The ten largest clones represent over 9.5% of the sample. The sample comprised blood, either unsorted or a sorted T cell fraction (not recorded which). This sequence was found in a male donor with ankylosing spondylitis or in good health (not recorded which).

The DNA sequence is TGCAGTGCTACCTCGCGCGGGGGAGCGGGCCAAGAGACCCAGTACTTC. This sequence encodes CSATSRGGAGQETQYF. The receptor chain draws on TRBV20-1 and TRBJ2-5, and TRBD2 matches 7 of the central bases. CDR1 and CDR2 are drawn from the germline V gene (reference sequence): DFQATT, SNEGSKA. Spanning cysteine to phenylalanine, the CDR3 consists of 16 amino acids. Of the read, only the CDR3 DNA is kept; its 48 bases are in frame from base 1. The junction shows trimming of 4 bases on V and 1 base on J, and the gene matches do not reach 12 bases of it.